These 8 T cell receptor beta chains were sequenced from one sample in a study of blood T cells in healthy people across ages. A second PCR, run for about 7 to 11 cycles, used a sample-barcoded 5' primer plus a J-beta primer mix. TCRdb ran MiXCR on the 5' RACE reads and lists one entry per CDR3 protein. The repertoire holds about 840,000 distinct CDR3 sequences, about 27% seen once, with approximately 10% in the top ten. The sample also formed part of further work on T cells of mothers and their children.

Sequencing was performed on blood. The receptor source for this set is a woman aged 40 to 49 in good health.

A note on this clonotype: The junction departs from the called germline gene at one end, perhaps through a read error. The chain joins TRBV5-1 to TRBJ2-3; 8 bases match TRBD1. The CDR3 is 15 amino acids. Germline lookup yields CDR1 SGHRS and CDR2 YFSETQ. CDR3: CASSIRQGRPDAQYF. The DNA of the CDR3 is TGCGCCAGCAGCATAAGACAGGGGCGGCCAGATGCGCAGTATTTT.

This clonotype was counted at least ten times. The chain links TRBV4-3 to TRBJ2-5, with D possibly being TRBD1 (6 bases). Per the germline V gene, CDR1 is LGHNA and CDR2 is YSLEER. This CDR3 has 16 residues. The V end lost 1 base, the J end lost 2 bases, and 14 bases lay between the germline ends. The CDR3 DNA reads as TGCGCCAGCAGCCAAGGAATACCGACAGGTCAAGAGACCCAGTACTTC. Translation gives CASSQGIPTGQETQYF.

The CDR3 loop is CASSLEGTAGANVLTF. The CDR3 DNA reads TGCGCCAGCAGCCTAGAAGGGACAGCCGGGGCCAACGTCCTGACTTTC. The rearrangement joins TRBV5-1 to TRBJ2-6; TRBD1 matches 7 bases. The CDR3 has 16 residues. V lost 4 bases to trimming and J lost 4 bases; unmatched junction nucleotides: 8. Germline loops: CDR1 SGHRS, CDR2 YFSETQ.

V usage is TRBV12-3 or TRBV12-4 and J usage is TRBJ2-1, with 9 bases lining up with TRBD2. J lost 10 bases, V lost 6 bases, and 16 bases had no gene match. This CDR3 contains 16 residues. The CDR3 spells CASRPYTGLALEEQFF. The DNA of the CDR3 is TGTGCCAGCAGACCTTATACGGGACTAGCCCTCGAGGAGCAGTTCTTC.

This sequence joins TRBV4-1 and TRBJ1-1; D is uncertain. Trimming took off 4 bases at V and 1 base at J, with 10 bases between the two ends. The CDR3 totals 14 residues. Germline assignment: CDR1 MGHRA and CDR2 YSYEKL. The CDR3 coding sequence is TGCGCCAGCAGCCGAGAAGGGCCGAACACTGAAGCTTTCTTT. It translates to CASSREGPNTEAFF.

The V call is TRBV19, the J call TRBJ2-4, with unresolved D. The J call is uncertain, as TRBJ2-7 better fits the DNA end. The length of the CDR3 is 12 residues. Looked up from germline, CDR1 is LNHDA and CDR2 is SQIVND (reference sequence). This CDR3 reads CASSIGLNEQYF. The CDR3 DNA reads TGTGCCAGTAGTATCGGGCTGAACGAGCAGTACTTC.

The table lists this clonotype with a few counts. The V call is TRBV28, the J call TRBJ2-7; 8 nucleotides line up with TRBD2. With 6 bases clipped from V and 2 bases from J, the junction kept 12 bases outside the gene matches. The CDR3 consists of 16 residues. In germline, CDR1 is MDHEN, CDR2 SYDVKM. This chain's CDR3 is CASSLGGGGGPYEQYF. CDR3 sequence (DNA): TGTGCCAGCAGCCTCGGGGGCGGCGGGGGGCCCTACGAGCAGTACTTC.

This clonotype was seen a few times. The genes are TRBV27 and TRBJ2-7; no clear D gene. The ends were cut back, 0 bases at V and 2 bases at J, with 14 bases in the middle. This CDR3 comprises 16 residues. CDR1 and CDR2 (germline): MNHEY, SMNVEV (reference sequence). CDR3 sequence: CASSLSASFPAYEQYF. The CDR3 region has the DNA TGTGCCAGCAGTTTATCTGCCTCTTTTCCTGCCTACGAGCAGTACTTC.